This TCR beta chain was profiled in a study of T-cell memory formation after mild COVID-19. Study findings and constraints: Clones contracting day 15 to 85 were balanced CD4/CD8; later expanders leaned CD4+. Certain responding clones were present in pre-infection memory, suggesting participation of cross-reactive memory.

On this clonotype itself: Its antigen is still unknown.

TCRdb itself ran the 5' RACE reads through MiXCR, one entry per CDR3 protein. The data contain a few hundred thousand distinct CDR3 sequences, less than 25% of them singletons. V was pared by 4 bases and J by 0 bases, with 13 bases of the junction left unmatched. This CDR3 has 20 residues. Looked up from germline, CDR1 is SNHLY and CDR2 is FYNNEI. This clonotype was obtained from a young man who had mild COVID-19 (a few samples of this study predate the infection). Cell type and time point are not known. The gene calls are TRBV2 and TRBJ2-3, with TRBD2 matching 13 bases. Sequencing was carried out using PBMCs or a T cell subset sorted from them (not recorded which). The CDR3 reads CASSAPSTSGGSASTDTQYF. The CDR3 DNA reads as TGTGCCAGCAGTGCACCCTCGACTAGCGGGGGGAGTGCTAGCACAGATACGCAGTATTTT.